This T cell receptor beta chain comes out of a study of blood T cell repertoires in COVID-19. Study summary: Acute and convalescent COVID-19 specimens originated in the United States, Italy and Spain. In each case, the material was cDNA or gDNA derived from T cells, B-cell-depleted T cells, or PBMCs.

In the original analysis: Quantification of nucleated cells was approximated via reference gene primer amplification. Assay: immunoSEQ multiplex PCR; the TCRdb copy retains only in-frame clones and omits some. The V and J calls and the clone size are those of that table, but D and trimming were determined from the DNA. The sample gives some 100,000 clones, 80% to 90% of which show up once; roughly 7.9% is in the top ten. Sequenced: peripheral blood. This TCR derives from an older man who had recovered from COVID-19.

The CDR3 is CASSIQGSWGHQPQHF. In nucleotides, the CDR3 is TGTGCCAGCAGCATACAAGGGTCCTGGGGCCATCAGCCCCAGCATTTT. The chain couples TRBV11-3 to TRBJ1-5, with a tentative D call TRBD1 (5 bases). Trimming pared 5 bases from V and 5 bases from J, leaving 19 bases between. Germline values: CDR1 SGHNT, CDR2 YENEEA. CDR3 length: 16 residues.